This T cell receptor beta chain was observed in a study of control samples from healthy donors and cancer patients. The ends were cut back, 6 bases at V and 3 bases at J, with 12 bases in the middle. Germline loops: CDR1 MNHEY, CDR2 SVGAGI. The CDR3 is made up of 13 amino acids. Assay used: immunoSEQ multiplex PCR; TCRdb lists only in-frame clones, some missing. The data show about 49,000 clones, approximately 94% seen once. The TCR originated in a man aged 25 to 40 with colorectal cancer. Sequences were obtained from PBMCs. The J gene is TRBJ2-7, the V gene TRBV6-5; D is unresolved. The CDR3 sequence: CASRTEDDYEQYF. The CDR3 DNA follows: TGTGCCAGCAGAACAGAAGACGACTACGAGCAGTACTTC.